These 8 T cell receptor beta chains came from one sample sequenced in a study of Graves' ophthalmopathy and Graves' hyperthyroidism. Amplification from RNA transcripts yielded the TCR beta CDR3 regions. The first-round RT-PCR employed HTBI primers together with the Qiagen OneStep RT-PCR kit. A multiplex PCR was then performed as the second round. TCRdb reprocessed the multiplex PCR reads via MiXCR and lists one record per CDR3 protein. The repertoire holds more than 1,000,000 distinct CDR3 sequences, less than 45% seen once, with approximately 12% in the top ten. Sequencing input: peripheral blood or thyroid tissue (not recorded which). The source is an adult man with Graves' hyperthyroidism.

In regard to this clonotype: The CDR3 end shows no conserved phenylalanine or tryptophan, and so a read error is likely. The J gene is TRBJ2-1, the V gene TRBV20-1, with 8 bases matching TRBD2. The CDR3 is 12 residues long. J gave up 7 bases and V 3 bases, and 2 bases lay outside the gene matches. The germline V gene encodes CDR1 DFQATT and CDR2 SNEGSKA (reference sequence). This CDR3 reads CSARGLGNEQFC. CDR3 nucleotide sequence: TGCAGTGCTAGGGGACTAGGGAATGAGCAGTTCTGC.

V and J are TRBV19 and TRBJ1-5, with D uncertain. CDR3 length equals 14 residues. Germline V gives CDR1 LNHDA, CDR2 SQIVND (reference sequence). Trimming left V 5 bases short and J 2 bases short, with 10 bases between. In nucleotides, the CDR3 is TGTGCCAGTAGTGTATCGGACGGCAATCAGCCCCAGCATTTT. Protein product: CASSVSDGNQPQHF.

This clonotype occurred once. CDR3 sequence reads: CAISDGPTDTQYF. The CDR3 DNA reads as TGTGCCATCAGTGACGGACCCACAGATACGCAGTATTTT. This chain links TRBV10-3 with TRBJ2-3; D is undetermined. This CDR3 is 13 amino acids long. Germline lookup yields CDR1 ENHRY and CDR2 SYGVKD. V dropped 3 bases and J dropped 2 bases, with 6 bases sitting between them.

This clonotype was seen a few times. The chain joins TRBV6-1 to TRBJ1-6; TRBD1 agrees at 8 bases. The V and J ends lost 5 bases and 8 bases, in that order; junction bases with no gene match: 11. Germline loops: CDR1 MNHNS, CDR2 SASEGT. The CDR3 spans 16 residues. The CDR3 loop reads CASSSVGQGAYSPLHF. The CDR3, as DNA: TGTGCCAGCAGTTCCGTCGGGCAGGGGGCTTATTCACCCCTCCACTTT.

This sequence joins TRBV28 and TRBJ1-2, with D unclear. Germline values: CDR1 MDHEN, CDR2 SYDVKM. The V end lost 5 bases, the J end lost 4 bases, and 11 bases lay between the germline ends. The CDR3 covers 13 residues. In DNA, the CDR3 is TGTGCCAGCAGTGATGGACCGCTCTATGGCTACACCTTC. Protein sequence: CASSDGPLYGYTF.

The J gene is TRBJ1-2, the V gene TRBV30; no firm D call. Looked up from germline, CDR1 is GTSNPN and CDR2 is SVGIG (reference sequence). V was pared by 4 bases and J by 7 bases, with 22 bases between. This CDR3 is 15 amino acids long. The CDR3 is CAWNVPGSRLRGYTF. CDR3 sequence (DNA): TGTGCCTGGAATGTGCCGGGATCAAGATTACGTGGCTACACCTTC. The entire variable domain, with the rest obtained from reference TRBV30 and TRBJ1-2, is as follows: SQTIHQWPATLVQPVGSPLSLECTVEGTSNPNLYWYRQAAGRGLQLLFYSVGIGQISSEVPQNLSASRPQDRQFILSSKKLLLSDSGFYLCAWNVPGSRLRGYTFGSGTRLTVV.

The J gene is TRBJ1-1, the V gene TRBV7-9; 11 nucleotides match TRBD1. V shed 3 bases and J 4 bases; nucleotides not matched to a gene: 7. The CDR3 extends over 16 amino acids. CDR1 is SEHNR and CDR2 is FQNEAQ in the germline V gene (reference sequence). CDR3 in amino acids: CASSFGQGALSTEAFF. The CDR3 DNA follows: TGTGCCAGCAGCTTCGGACAGGGGGCGCTGAGCACTGAAGCTTTCTTT.

This clonotype appeared many times. V usage is TRBV2 and J usage is TRBJ2-7; D is ambiguous. This CDR3 is built from 11 residues. V was shortened by 8 bases and J by 5 bases, with 10 bases between the two germline ends. The germline V gene encodes CDR1 SNHLY and CDR2 FYNNEI. This CDR3 reads CASREGHEQYF. CDR3 nucleotide sequence: TGTGCCAGCCGCGAAGGCCACGAGCAGTACTTC.